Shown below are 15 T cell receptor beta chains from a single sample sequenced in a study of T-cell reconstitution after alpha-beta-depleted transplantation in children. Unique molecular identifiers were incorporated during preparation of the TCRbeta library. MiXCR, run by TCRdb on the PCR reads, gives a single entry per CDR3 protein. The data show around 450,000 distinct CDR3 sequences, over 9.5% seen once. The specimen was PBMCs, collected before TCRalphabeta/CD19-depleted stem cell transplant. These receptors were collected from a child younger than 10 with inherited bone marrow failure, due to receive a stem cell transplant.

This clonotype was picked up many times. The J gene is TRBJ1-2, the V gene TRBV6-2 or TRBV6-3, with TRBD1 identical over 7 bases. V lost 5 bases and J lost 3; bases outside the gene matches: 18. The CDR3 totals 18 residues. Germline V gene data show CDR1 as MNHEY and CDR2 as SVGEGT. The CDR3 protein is CASSRQGRGLGLDYGYTF. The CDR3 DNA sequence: TGTGCCAGCAGTCGACAGGGACGGGGGCTGGGACTGGACTATGGCTACACCTTC.

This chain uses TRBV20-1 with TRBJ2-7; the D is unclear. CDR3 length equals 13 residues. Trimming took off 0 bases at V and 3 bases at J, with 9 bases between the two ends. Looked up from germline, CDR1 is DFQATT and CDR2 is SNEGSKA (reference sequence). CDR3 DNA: TGCAGTGCTAGAGATATGGACCGCTACGAGCAGTACTTC. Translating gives CSARDMDRYEQYF.

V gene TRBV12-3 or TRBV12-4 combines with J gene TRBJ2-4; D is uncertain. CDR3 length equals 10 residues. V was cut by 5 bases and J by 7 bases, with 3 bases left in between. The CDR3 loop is CASSGNIQYF. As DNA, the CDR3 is TGTGCCAGCAGTGGTAACATTCAGTACTTC.

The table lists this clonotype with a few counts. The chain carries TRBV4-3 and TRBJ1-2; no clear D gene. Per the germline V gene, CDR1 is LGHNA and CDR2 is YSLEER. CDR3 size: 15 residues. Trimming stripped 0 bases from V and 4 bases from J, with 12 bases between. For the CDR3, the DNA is TGCGCCAGCAGCCAAGATAGAACCCGGGGCTATGGCTACACCTTC. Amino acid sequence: CASSQDRTRGYGYTF.

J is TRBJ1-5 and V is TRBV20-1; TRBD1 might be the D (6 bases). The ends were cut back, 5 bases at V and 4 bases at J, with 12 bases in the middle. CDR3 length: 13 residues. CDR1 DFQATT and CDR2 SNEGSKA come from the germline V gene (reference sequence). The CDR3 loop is CSAFNRENQPQHF. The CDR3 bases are TGCAGTGCTTTCAACAGGGAAAATCAGCCCCAGCATTTT.

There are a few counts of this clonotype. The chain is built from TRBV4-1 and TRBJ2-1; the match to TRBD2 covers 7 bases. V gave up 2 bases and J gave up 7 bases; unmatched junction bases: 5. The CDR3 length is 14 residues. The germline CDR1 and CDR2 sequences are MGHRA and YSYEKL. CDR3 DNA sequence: TGCGCCAGCAGCCAACCGGGACTACGGAATGAGCAGTTCTTC. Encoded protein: CASSQPGLRNEQFF.

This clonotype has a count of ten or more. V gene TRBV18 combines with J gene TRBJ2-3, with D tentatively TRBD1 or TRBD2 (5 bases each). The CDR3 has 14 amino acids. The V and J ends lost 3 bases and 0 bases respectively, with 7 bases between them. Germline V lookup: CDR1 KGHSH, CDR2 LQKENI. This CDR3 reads CASSPRDSTDTQYF. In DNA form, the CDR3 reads TGTGCCAGCTCACCCCGGGACAGCACAGATACGCAGTATTTT.

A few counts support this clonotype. The CDR3 DNA reads as TGTGCCAGCACCGACTTGGGACAGGGCTACGAGCAGTACTTC. It specifies CASTDLGQGYEQYF. V is TRBV28 and J is TRBJ2-7, with 9 bases aligning to TRBD1. Germline-derived CDR1 and CDR2 are MDHEN and SYDVKM. CDR3 length: 14 residues. V lost 7 bases and J lost 3; bases outside the gene matches: 7.

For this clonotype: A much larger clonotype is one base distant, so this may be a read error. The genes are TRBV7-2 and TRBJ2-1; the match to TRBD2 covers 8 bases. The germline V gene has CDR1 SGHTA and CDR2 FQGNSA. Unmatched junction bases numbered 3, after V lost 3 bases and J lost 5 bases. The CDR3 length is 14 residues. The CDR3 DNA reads TGTACCAGCAGCTTCAGCGGGAGTAACAATGAGCAGTTCTTC. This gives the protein CTSSFSGSNNEQFF.

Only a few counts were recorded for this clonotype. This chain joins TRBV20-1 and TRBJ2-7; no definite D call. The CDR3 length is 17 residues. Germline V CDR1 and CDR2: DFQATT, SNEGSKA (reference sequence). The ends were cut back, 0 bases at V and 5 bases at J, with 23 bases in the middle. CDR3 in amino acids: CSARDYYRSVGLDEQYF. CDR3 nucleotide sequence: TGCAGTGCTAGAGATTACTATAGGAGCGTCGGTCTGGACGAGCAGTACTTC.

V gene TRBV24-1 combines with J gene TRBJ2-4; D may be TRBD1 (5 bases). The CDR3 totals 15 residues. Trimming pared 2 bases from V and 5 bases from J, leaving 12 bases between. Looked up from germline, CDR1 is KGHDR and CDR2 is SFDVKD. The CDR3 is CATSDSKGLENIQYF. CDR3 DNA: TGTGCCACCAGTGATTCAAAGGGGCTGGAAAACATTCAGTACTTC.

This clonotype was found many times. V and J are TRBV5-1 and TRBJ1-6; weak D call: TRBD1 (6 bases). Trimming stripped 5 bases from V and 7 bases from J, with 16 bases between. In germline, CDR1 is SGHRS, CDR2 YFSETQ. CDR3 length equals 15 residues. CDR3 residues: CASSLGAGVNSPLHF. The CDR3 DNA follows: TGCGCCAGCAGTCTGGGGGCAGGAGTCAATTCACCCCTCCACTTT.

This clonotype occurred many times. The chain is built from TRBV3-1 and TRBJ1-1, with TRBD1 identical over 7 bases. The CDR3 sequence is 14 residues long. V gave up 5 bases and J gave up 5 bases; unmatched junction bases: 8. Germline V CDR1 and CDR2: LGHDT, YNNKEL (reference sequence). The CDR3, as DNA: TGTGCCAGCAGCTCAGACAGGGAAGTGACTGAAGCTTTCTTT. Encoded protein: CASSSDREVTEAFF.

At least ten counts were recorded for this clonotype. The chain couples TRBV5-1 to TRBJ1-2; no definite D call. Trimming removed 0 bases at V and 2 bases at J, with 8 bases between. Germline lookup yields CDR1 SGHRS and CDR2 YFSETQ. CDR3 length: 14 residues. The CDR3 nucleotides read TGCGCCAGCAGCTTGGACCCTACGAACTATGGCTACACCTTC. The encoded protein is CASSLDPTNYGYTF.

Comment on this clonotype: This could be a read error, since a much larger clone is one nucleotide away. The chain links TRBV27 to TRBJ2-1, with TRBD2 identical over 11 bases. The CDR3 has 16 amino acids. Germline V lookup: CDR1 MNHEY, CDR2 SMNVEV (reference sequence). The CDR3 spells CASSFTLAGDYNEQLF. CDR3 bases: TGTGCCAGCAGTTTCACACTAGCGGGAGACTACAATGAGCAGTTGTTC.